Sequencing of this TCR beta chain was carried out in a study of cytomegalovirus exposure and HLA in healthy donors. Study background: About 200 million T cells yielded roughly 120 million unique TCR beta sequences in earlier analysis. Study outcomes and limitations: Most of the TCR beta V segments (in an earlier analysis) were productive either about 90% or about 30% of the time.

In its sample, this clone was seen once. As yet, its antigen is unknown. The V and J ends lost 5 bases and 5 bases respectively, with 16 bases between them. Germline loops: CDR1 SNHLY, CDR2 FYNNEI. This CDR3 spans 14 amino acids. The PCR was carried out with 60 Vbeta primers and 13 Jbeta primers. Profiling relied on immunoSEQ multiplex PCR, and the TCRdb table lists in-frame clones only, not all of them. The sample consists of 150,000 to 200,000 clones, around nine tenths of them appearing once. The TCR comes from a young woman in good health and CMV-seronegative. Specimen: PBMCs. The chain couples TRBV2 to TRBJ2-7, with D perhaps TRBD1 (5 bases). The CDR3 loop reads CASSYRLGLDEQYF. The DNA of the CDR3 is TGTGCCAGCAGTTACAGGTTGGGATTGGACGAGCAGTACTTC.